This T cell receptor (beta chain) was observed in a study of shared clonotypes between healthy human individuals. For the study at large: Each donor contributed plates that comprised three CD4 naive, three CD4 memory, two CD8 naive and one CD8 memory. Study conclusions and caveats: Having only a few donors restricted how much genetic and exposure-history diversity was captured.

The CDR3 contains 16 residues. Germline CDR1 reads LGHNA; CDR2 reads YSLEER. Deletions cut 0 bases from V and 4 bases from J, with 13 bases between. Note on this clone: No antigen is known for it.

Investigators divided CD4+ cells into CD45RA+ naive and CD45RA-negative memory subsets. Assay: immunoSEQ multiplex PCR; the TCRdb copy retains only in-frame clones and omits some. The data hold about 2.5 million clones, with roughly 92% observed a single time. The TCR comes from a man aged 18 to 29 in good health. Some clones in this sample may be carry-over from other donors' samples. The V gene is TRBV4-3, the J gene TRBJ2-1; no reliable D call. Sample: naive CD4+ T cells from PBMCs. Noted subset: CD45RA+ positively selected. The CDR3 DNA reads TGCGCCAGCAGCCAAGAATATAGCATCGGGTACAATGAGCAGTTCTTC. Protein: CASSQEYSIGYNEQFF.